This TCR beta chain was sequenced during a study of T-cell reconstitution after alpha-beta-depleted transplantation in children. Study conclusions and caveats: Newly generated T cells supplied most T-cell counts and diversity one year post-transplant. Reportedly, roughly two months post-transplant, alpha-beta T cells arose from several hundred expanded graft clones.

During its preparation, the TCRbeta library received unique molecular identifiers. From the PCR reads, TCRdb called clonotypes with MiXCR, one entry per CDR3 protein. The sample has a few hundred thousand distinct CDR3 sequences, roughly 11% seen once. The V segment lost 8 bases and the J segment 3 bases; nucleotides outside the gene matches: 6. Germline V gene lookup returns CDR1 MNHEY and CDR2 SMNVEV (reference sequence). The CDR3 is 13 amino acids. This clonotype was recorded at least ten times. Antigen unknown. The sample here was PBMCs, taken before TCRalphabeta/CD19-depleted stem cell transplant. This chain uses TRBV27 with TRBJ1-2, with 7 bases identical to TRBD1. This clonotype was obtained from a child in the first two years of life with acute myeloid leukemia, due to receive a stem cell transplant. The CDR3 nucleotides are TGTGCCAGCGGGAACAGGGGCTACTATGGCTACACCTTC. It yields the protein CASGNRGYYGYTF.